The TCR beta chain described here comes from a study of TIL therapy for anti-PD-1-resistant metastatic lung cancer. The immunoSEQ assay was v3. The assay was immunoSEQ multiplex PCR, and TCRdb's table has in-frame clones only and misses some. Of roughly 7,000 clones in the sample, about 63% were seen once. The time point: pre-treatment sample, taken before nivolumab and TIL therapy. Tumor tissue came from excised metastases, mostly pleural nodules or supraclavicular lymph nodes. V was trimmed by 0 bases and J by 4 bases, leaving 9 bases between them. The CDR3 spans 15 residues. The germline V gene encodes CDR1 SSHAT and CDR2 FNYEAQ (reference sequence).

V gene TRBV7-7 combines with J gene TRBJ2-2; no definite D call. This specimen consisted of tumor tissue, obtained at baseline. This receptor was taken from a person aged 25-85 years with non-small cell lung cancer. The CDR3 protein is CASSLAPAGTGELFF. CDR3 nucleotides: TGTGCCAGCAGCTTAGCGCCGGCAGGCACCGGGGAGCTGTTTTTT.